A selection of T cell receptor beta chains follows, all from one sample in a study of OX40 agonist ivuxolimab in advanced cancers. Libraries were prepared by immunoSEQ multiplex PCR; TCRdb keeps only in-frame clonotypes and omits some of them. The profile shows tens of thousands of clones, 89% of them singletons. This specimen was CD4+ or CD8+ T cells sorted from blood, taken in a trial of the OX40 agonist ivuxolimab. The origin of the receptors is an adult with an advanced solid tumor such as melanoma, head and neck, liver or kidney cancer. Each CDR3 is given with its conserved first and last residue. D genes are given only for firm matches. Clone size is stated in some rows and not others, as once, few, many or a class when expanded.

>.|TRBV6-5|TRBJ1-2|.
TGTGCCAGCAAGATGGGTCTGGAGGGCTACACCTTC
CASKMGLEGYTF
>.|TRBV30|TRBJ1-1|.
TGTGCCTGGAGAGCCTCAGGGCCTGAAGCTTTCTTT
CAWRASGPEAFF
>.|TRBV19|TRBJ1-2|.
TGTGCCAGTAGTAGGGCAGGGGATGGCTACACCTTC
CASSRAGDGYTF
>once|TRBV14|TRBJ1-5|.
TGTGCCAGCAGCCAAGCTAATCAGCCCCAGCATTTT
CASSQANQPQHF
>once|TRBV29-1|TRBJ2-5|.
TGCAGCGTTGCCAAGGGACCTCCGGCAGAAGAGACCCAGTACTTC
CSVAKGPPAEETQYF
>.|TRBV2|TRBJ1-2|TRBD1
TGTGCCAGCAGCCGACAGGGAATAGAGGGCTACACCTTC
CASSRQGIEGYTF
>.|TRBV30|TRBJ1-4|.
TGTGCCTGGAGTACTAGGGGTAATGAAAAACTGTTTTTT
CAWSTRGNEKLFF
>.|TRBV7-8|TRBJ1-2|.
TGTGCCAGCAGCTTAGGAGGGGAGAATCAGTATGGCTACACCTTC
CASSLGGENQYGYTF
>.|TRBV19|TRBJ1-3|TRBD1
TGTGCCAGTAGTCGTACAGGGGGCGCAACTGGAAACACCATATATTTT
CASSRTGGATGNTIYF
>.|TRBV6-5|TRBJ2-5|TRBD2
TGTGCCAGCAGTTACGGGCTAGCGGGAGCGGAGACCCAGTACTTC
CASSYGLAGAETQYF
>few|TRBV4-1|TRBJ1-1|TRBD1
TGCGCCAGCAGCCAAAGTCTTACGAGGGGGCTTGGTAAGATCACTGAAGCTTTCTTT
CASSQSLTRGLGKITEAFF
>.|TRBV30|TRBJ1-5|.
TGTGCCTGGAGCCTTAACACCGGCAATCAGCCCCAGCATTTT
CAWSLNTGNQPQHF
>.|TRBV5-6|TRBJ1-2|TRBD1
TGTGCCAGCAGCGACCGGGACAGGAGTTTCTATGGCTACACCTTC
CASSDRDRSFYGYTF
>.|TRBV19|TRBJ1-2|.
TGTGCCAGTAGTATAACCCGGATGGATGGCTACACCTTC
CASSITRMDGYTF
>.|TRBV10-3|TRBJ2-7|.
TGTGCCATCAGGCCGGGCCCCGGCTCCTACGAGCAGTACTTC
CAIRPGPGSYEQYF
>.|TRBV18|TRBJ1-2|.
TGTGCCAGCTCACCTGGAACAGAGCCCAACCCTTATGGCTACACCTTC
CASSPGTEPNPYGYTF
>.|TRBV12-5|TRBJ2-1|.
TGTGCTAGTGGTTCGGACATACGAAATGAGCAGTTCTTC
CASGSDIRNEQFF
>.|TRBV7-2|TRBJ2-7|TRBD2
TGTGCCAGCAGCGACACAGCGGGAACCTACGAGCAGTACTTC
CASSDTAGTYEQYF
>.|TRBV5-1|TRBJ2-2|.
TGCGCCAGCAGCTTGGCCTCCGGGGAGCTGTTTTTT
CASSLASGELFF
>.|TRBV7-9|TRBJ2-7|TRBD2
TGTGCCAGCAGCGCCTCCTGGACGGAACTAGCGGGAGGATACGAGCAGTACTTC
CASSASWTELAGGYEQYF
>.|TRBV14|TRBJ1-2|TRBD1
TGTGCCAGCAGCCTTCTACAGGGGTCTAGTGGCTACACCTTC
CASSLLQGSSGYTF
>.|TRBV4-2|TRBJ1-5|.
TGTGCCAGCAGCCGCGGGTTAGGCGATCAGCCCCAGCATTTT
CASSRGLGDQPQHF
>.|TRBV6-1|TRBJ1-2|.
TGTGCCAGCATACGGGACGGAGCTAACTATGGCTACACCTTC
CASIRDGANYGYTF
>.|TRBV28|TRBJ1-2|.
TGTGCCAGCAGTCCTAGGGACGGTAAATTTGGCGGCTACACCTTC
CASSPRDGKFGGYTF
>.|TRBV6-6|TRBJ2-1|TRBD2
TGTGCCAGCAGTACCCTAGCGGGAGGTTTAAGAAATGAGCAGTTCTTC
CASSTLAGGLRNEQFF
>once|TRBV6-6|TRBJ1-3|.
TGTGCCAGCAGTGCCCGACAGACCTCTGGAAACACCATATATTTT
CASSARQTSGNTIYF
>.|TRBV25-1|TRBJ2-7|TRBD1
TGTGCCAGCAGTTCCCGGGACAGAGCCTACGAGCAGTACTTC
CASSSRDRAYEQYF
>once|TRBV5-5|TRBJ1-1|.
TGTGCCAGCAGCCCCGGACTGAACACTGAAGCTTTCTTT
CASSPGLNTEAFF
>.|TRBV9|TRBJ1-2|TRBD1
TGTGCCAGCAGCGTAATGACAGGGGAGGGCTACACCTTC
CASSVMTGEGYTF
>.|TRBV7-3|TRBJ2-1|TRBD2
TGTGCCAGCAGCTTAGCGGGAGGGCCTTACAATGAGCAGTTCTTC
CASSLAGGPYNEQFF
>.|TRBV7-8|TRBJ2-2|.
TGTGCCAGCAGCTTAGTATGGGGGAACACCGGGGAGCTGTTTTTT
CASSLVWGNTGELFF
>.|TRBV11-2|TRBJ1-2|.
TGTGCCAGCAGCTTAGCAGCTCCCGAGGGCTACACCTTC
CASSLAAPEGYTF
>.|TRBV5-6|TRBJ2-1|TRBD1
TGTGCCAGCAGCTCGGGGACAGGGGGCTTGAATGAGCAGTTCTTC
CASSSGTGGLNEQFF
>.|TRBV19|TRBJ1-2|TRBD1
TGTGCCAGTAGTACGACAGGGGGCTTAGGCTACACCTTC
CASSTTGGLGYTF
>.|TRBV7-2|TRBJ1-2|.
TGTGCCAGCAGTATACAGGGCGGCGGCTACACCTTC
CASSIQGGGYTF
>.|TRBV7-9|TRBJ1-4|.
TGTGCCAGCAGCTTGACAGGAGTTAATGAAAAACTGTTTTTT
CASSLTGVNEKLFF
>.|TRBV19|TRBJ2-2|TRBD1
TGTGCCAGTACTCACCTCGACAGGGACACCGGGGAGCTGTTTTTT
CASTHLDRDTGELFF
>.|TRBV15|TRBJ2-5|TRBD1
TGTGCCACCAGCAGGGGGGACAGGGGCCGCCAAGAGACCCAGTACTTC
CATSRGDRGRQETQYF
>.|TRBV5-6|TRBJ1-3|.
TGTGCCAGCAGCTATATAGGAGTCTCTGGAAACACCATATATTTT
CASSYIGVSGNTIYF
>.|TRBV9|TRBJ1-2|TRBD1
TGTGCCAGCAGCGTAGCGACAGGGACTACTAACTATGGCTACACCTTC
CASSVATGTTNYGYTF
>.|TRBV13|TRBJ1-1|.
TGTGCCAGCAGCTCGATGGGCAACACTGAAGCTTTCTTT
CASSSMGNTEAFF
>.|TRBV7-2|TRBJ1-4|.
TGTGCCAGCAGCTTAGCTAAAAGGGATGAAAAACTGTTTTTT
CASSLAKRDEKLFF
>.|TRBV19|TRBJ1-3|TRBD1
TGTGCCAGTGGGACAGCTGCTGGAAACACCATATATTTT
CASGTAAGNTIYF
>.|TRBV18|TRBJ1-1|TRBD1
TGTGCCAGCTCACCGCTCGGGACAGGGGGAACTGAAGCTTTCTTT
CASSPLGTGGTEAFF
>.|TRBV7-9|TRBJ2-7|.
TGTGCCAGCAGCTTAGCAGCCTACGAGCAGTACTTC
CASSLAAYEQYF
>.|TRBV19|TRBJ1-3|.
TGTGCCAGTAGTATAGGATCTGGAAACACCATATATTTT
CASSIGSGNTIYF
>few|TRBV7-9|TRBJ2-2|.
TGTGCCAGCAGCTTTAAGAACACCGGGGAGCTGTTTTTT
CASSFKNTGELFF
>.|TRBV10-3|TRBJ1-1|.
TGTGCCATCAGTGACGAGGGGAGAGGCACTGAAGCTTTCTTT
CAISDEGRGTEAFF